The source of this TCR beta chain is a study of T cell responses to AZD1222 COVID-19 vaccine. Sequenced by immunoSEQ multiplex PCR; TCRdb stores in-frame clones only, minus some. The sample lists about 180,000 clones; 80% to 95% were seen once. This CDR3 spans 16 amino acids. From germline, CDR1 is SGHTA and CDR2 FQGNSA. Trimming took 5 bases from V and 3 from J; bases not matched to a gene: 5. The genes are TRBV7-2 and TRBJ2-1, with TRBD2 matching over 12 bases. The receptor's source is an adult who received the MenACWY meningococcal vaccine as a control. The starting material was peripheral blood, obtained 28 days after the second dose of the MenACWY control vaccine. This CDR3 reads CASSPLAGGLYNEQFF. CDR3 DNA sequence: TGTGCCAGCAGCCCTCTAGCGGGGGGGCTCTACAATGAGCAGTTCTTC.